Below, 3 T cell receptor beta chains from the same sample are listed, as sequenced in a study of cytotoxic CD8 clonotypes in ibrutinib-treated CLL. Sequenced by immunoSEQ multiplex PCR; TCRdb stores in-frame clones only, minus some. Of 14,000 or so clones in the sample, roughly 50% were seen once. This specimen consisted of PBMCs, obtained at a roughly 24-month disease-progression time point, from a patient treated with ibrutinib. The receptors derive from a human donor with chronic lymphocytic leukemia.

The rearrangement joins TRBV7-9 to TRBJ1-3, with 11 positions matching TRBD1. V dropped 7 bases and J dropped 2; count of bases not matched to a gene: 4. Germline CDR1 is SEHNR and CDR2 is FQNEAQ (reference sequence). The CDR3 length is 15 residues. The CDR3 here is CASILDRGPGNTIYF. The CDR3, as DNA: TGTGCCAGCATCCTGGACAGGGGGCCTGGAAACACCATATATTTT.

This sequence joins TRBV18 and TRBJ2-7, with 8 bases identical to TRBD1. Looked up from germline, CDR1 is KGHSH and CDR2 is LQKENI. The trim removed 6 bases at V and 2 bases at J, leaving 3 bases unmatched. The CDR3 is 13 amino acids. The CDR3 loop is CASSRDRTYEQYF. Written as DNA, the CDR3 is TGTGCCAGCTCCCGGGACAGGACCTACGAGCAGTACTTC. Full variable domain (remainder filled in from reference TRBV18 and TRBJ2-7): NAGVMQNPRHLVRRRGQEARLRCSPMKGHSHVYWYRQLPEEGLKFMVYLQKENIIDESGMPKERFSAEFPKEGPSILRIQQVVRGDSAAYFCASSRDRTYEQYFGPGTRLTVT.

As DNA, the CDR3 is TGTGCCAGCTCACCACCGATCAGGGTCCAAGAGACCCAGTACTTC. Residues: CASSPPIRVQETQYF. V gene TRBV18 combines with J gene TRBJ2-5; weak D call: TRBD1 (5 bases). This CDR3 region has 15 residues. Per the germline V gene, CDR1 is KGHSH and CDR2 is LQKENI. Trimming removed 0 bases at V and 1 base at J, with 9 bases between.